These T cell receptor beta chains were read from a single sample in a study of T cell repertoires in cytomegalovirus infection. TCRdb reprocessed the reads with MiXCR, giving one entry per CDR3 protein. This table holds some 600,000 distinct CDR3 sequences, 20% to 30% found once. Sequenced material: CD8+ T cells from PBMCs. These receptors originate from a human donor in good health (CMV status not recorded). Some clones in this sample may be carry-over from other donors' samples. Both conserved end residues are part of each CDR3. D genes are given only for firm matches. Not all rows give a size; the values are once, few, many and, for expanded clones, a class.

TRBD1 TRBJ2-1 many TRBV19 TGTGCCAGTAGTTGGACAGGGCTTCACAATGAGCAGTTCTTC CASSWTGLHNEQFF
- TRBJ2-5 few TRBV7-9 TGTGCCAGCAGCCGGCCAAGGACTCAAGAGACCCAGTACTTC CASSRPRTQETQYF
TRBD1 TRBJ2-1 - TRBV5-5 TGTGCCAGCACCCCCGAGGGCAGGGGGCTATTTATGAGCTCCTACAATGAGCAGTTCTTC CASTPEGRGLFMSSYNEQFF
TRBD2 TRBJ2-2 - TRBV29-1 TGCAGCGTTGAAGCGGGGGGGCCCGGGGAGCTGTTTTTT CSVEAGGPGELFF
- TRBJ2-1 few TRBV19 TGTGCCAGTAGTCTTTCGGCAGGGATGTACAATGAGCAGTTCTTC CASSLSAGMYNEQFF
TRBD1 TRBJ2-1 few TRBV7-8 TGTGCCAGCAGCCCGGGACAGGGGGCTGTTGAGCAGTTCTTC CASSPGQGAVEQFF
- TRBJ2-3 - TRBV5-1 TGCGCCAGCAGCTTGGCTGGAACCACAGATACGCAGTATTTT CASSLAGTTDTQYF
TRBD1 TRBJ2-5 - TRBV7-9 TGTGCCAGCAGACCGCCGGGACAGGGGAGAGAGACCCAGTACTTC CASRPPGQGRETQYF
- TRBJ1-3 - TRBV4-3 TGCGCCAGCAGCCAAGAGGGAGGGGCTTCCCCTGGAAACACCATATATTTT CASSQEGGASPGNTIYF
TRBD2 TRBJ2-4 - TRBV29-1 TGCAGCGCTGAGGGAGGGGATAACATTCAGTACTTC CSAEGGDNIQYF
TRBD1 TRBJ1-1 few TRBV29-1 TGCAGCGTCGGACAGGGTACGAACACTGAAGCTTTCTTT CSVGQGTNTEAFF
- TRBJ1-2 few TRBV7-9 TGTGCCAGCAGCTCGGGACGGCTGTATGGCTACACCTTC CASSSGRLYGYTF
TRBD1 TRBJ1-5 - TRBV19 TGTGCCAGTAGTCCACGCCTCCGACAGGGGGCCGTGGGGCAGCCCCAGCATTTT CASSPRLRQGAVGQPQHF
TRBD1 TRBJ2-5 few TRBV7-3 TGTGCCAGCAGCTTAGGGACAGGGGGCGAAGGGCACGAGCGAGAGACCCAGTACTTC CASSLGTGGEGHERETQYF
- TRBJ2-2 - TRBV6-6 TGTGCCAGCAGCTCCAATGTCCGGGAGCTGTTTTTT CASSSNVRELFF
- TRBJ2-1 few TRBV6-4 TGTGCCAGCAGTGAAAGGCCAGGAGAGCAGTTCTTC CASSERPGEQFF
TRBD1 TRBJ2-3 many TRBV7-8 TGTGCCAGCAGCCGGGACAGACTAACAGATACGCAGTATTTT CASSRDRLTDTQYF
- TRBJ1-5 - TRBV6-6 TGTGCCAGCATCACGGACAGTAATCAGCCCCAGCATTTT CASITDSNQPQHF
- TRBJ1-1 many TRBV7-6 TGTGCCAGCAGCTCAGGATGGAGCACTGAAGCTTTCTTT CASSSGWSTEAFF
TRBD2 TRBJ2-3 - TRBV20-1 TGCAGTGCAAGTAGCGGGGGGCCCACAGATACGCAGTATTTT CSASSGGPTDTQYF
- TRBJ2-2 few TRBV20-1 TGCAGTGCTAGAGAAACCGGGACCAGAAACACCGGGGAGCTGTTTTTT CSARETGTRNTGELFF
TRBD2 TRBJ2-1 many TRBV7-2 TGTGCCAGCGGCTTGACTAGCGGGGGCCTCTACAATGAGCAGTTCTTC CASGLTSGGLYNEQFF
- TRBJ2-2 - TRBV12-3/TRBV12-4 TGTGCCAGCAGCCTTAGCGGCATCGGGGAGCTGTTTTTT CASSLSGIGELFF
TRBD1 TRBJ2-2 many TRBV7-8 TGTGCCAGCGGCATCTCGACAGGGGTGAAGGACGGGGAGCTGTTTTTT CASGISTGVKDGELFF
TRBD1 TRBJ2-1 - TRBV12-3/TRBV12-4 TGTGCCAGCAGTCACCAGGGGGCAAGTGAGCAGTTCTTC CASSHQGASEQFF
- TRBJ1-1 - TRBV28 TGTGCCAGCAGTTTATGGGCATCGAACACTGAAGCTTTCTTT CASSLWASNTEAFF
- TRBJ2-5 - TRBV28 TGTGCCAGCAGTTTCGCAAGGGGGGCGCTTGAGACCCAGTACTTC CASSFARGALETQYF
- TRBJ1-5 few TRBV28 TGTGCCAGCAGTTTGCTGGGCAGCTTTAATCAGCCCCAGCATTTT CASSLLGSFNQPQHF
- TRBJ2-1 few TRBV19 TGTGCCACCTCGGCACTCGGCAATGAGCAGTTCTTC CATSALGNEQFF
TRBD1 TRBJ2-1 - TRBV14 TGTGCCAGCAGCCAAGATGGGGCAGGGGGTGCGAATGAGCAGTTCTTC CASSQDGAGGANEQFF
- TRBJ1-2 - TRBV2 TGTGCCAGCAGTGGTGACTATGGCTACACCTTC CASSGDYGYTF
TRBD1 TRBJ2-1 many TRBV27 TGTGCCAGCAGTCGCCCGGGACAGGGGGCCGAGCAGTTCTTC CASSRPGQGAEQFF
- TRBJ1-2 few TRBV7-6 TGTGCCAGCAGCTTAGCTCCTGATCGGCAGGGAATCGCTAACTATGGCTACACCTTC CASSLAPDRQGIANYGYTF
TRBD1 TRBJ1-1 - TRBV29-1 TGCAGCGGCGGGACAGGGGGCACTGAAGCTTTCTTT CSGGTGGTEAFF
- TRBJ2-1 - TRBV28 TGTGCCAGCAGTACCCTCGGGGGGCGGCAAGTTGGGCAGTTCTTC CASSTLGGRQVGQFF
TRBD2 TRBJ2-1 - TRBV29-1 TGCAGCGTTGGACCGGGGGCCGGGACTAGCGGGTACAATGAGCAGTTCTTC CSVGPGAGTSGYNEQFF